This TCR beta chain originates from a study of blood T cell repertoires in COVID-19. Looking at the study overall: In each case, the material was cDNA or gDNA derived from T cells, B-cell-depleted T cells, or PBMCs.

With respect to this clone: The identical CDR3 is also encoded by other nucleotide sequences in the sample.

The ends lost 2 bases at V and 2 bases at J; junction bases unmatched: 1. Germline-derived CDR1 and CDR2 are MDHEN and SYDVKM. The CDR3 totals 16 residues. Using immunoSEQ multiplex PCR, the repertoire was profiled, and TCRdb retains in-frame clones only, with some absent. The profile shows 85,000 to 100,000 clones, roughly 72% of them singletons. The sample taken for sequencing was peripheral blood. The TCR was taken from an older woman in a cohort sampled during active or convalescent COVID-19. The rearrangement uses TRBV28 and TRBJ2-3, with 13 nucleotides matching TRBD2. The CDR3 nucleotides are TGTGCCAGCAGTTTAACTAGCGGGGGGGTCACAGATACGCAGTATTTT. Protein: CASSLTSGGVTDTQYF.